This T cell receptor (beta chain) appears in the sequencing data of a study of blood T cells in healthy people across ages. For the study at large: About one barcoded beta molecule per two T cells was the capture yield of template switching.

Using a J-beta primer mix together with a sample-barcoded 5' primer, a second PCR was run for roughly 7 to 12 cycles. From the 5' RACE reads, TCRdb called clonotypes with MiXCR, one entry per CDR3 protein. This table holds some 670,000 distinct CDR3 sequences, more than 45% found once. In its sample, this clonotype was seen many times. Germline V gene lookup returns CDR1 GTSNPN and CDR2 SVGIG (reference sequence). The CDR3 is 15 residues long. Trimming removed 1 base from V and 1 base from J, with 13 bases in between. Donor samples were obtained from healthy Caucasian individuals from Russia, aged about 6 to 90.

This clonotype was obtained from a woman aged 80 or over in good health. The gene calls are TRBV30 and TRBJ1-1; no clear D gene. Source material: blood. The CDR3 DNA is TGTGCCTGGAGTGCCGCCCGATCAGGGAACACTGAAGCTTTCTTT. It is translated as CAWSAARSGNTEAFF.